These 13 T cell receptor beta chains came from one sample sequenced in a study of control samples from healthy donors and cancer patients (dated by TCRdb to 2020 to 2022). The library was built by means of the immunoSEQ multiplex PCR assay. TCRdb limited this immuneACCESS table to in-frame rearrangements with V and J called. A share of clones is missing; checked studies link under half to unresolved V genes, and the rest is unexplained. Present in this sample are over 120,000 clones, more than 90% of which were seen just once. Together, the top ten hold approximately 2.9% of the sample. Sequencing was done on a sample of blood. These TCRs come from a man between 25 and 39 years old in good health.

This chain uses TRBV7-9 with TRBJ1-4, with TRBD1 identical over 10 bases. This CDR3 spans 15 amino acids. The V and J ends lost 5 bases and 8 bases, in that order; junction bases with no gene match: 8. Germline-derived CDR1 and CDR2 are SEHNR and FQNEAQ (reference sequence). The CDR3, as DNA: TGTGCCAGCAGCCAACCGACAGGGGGCCCGGAAAAACTGTTTTTT. This encodes CASSQPTGGPEKLFF.

About this clone itself: This specimen includes other DNA sequences encoding the same CDR3. The chain employs TRBV27 and TRBJ2-7; D possibly matches TRBD1 or TRBD2 (5 bases each). The germline CDR1 and CDR2 sequences are MNHEY and SMNVEV (reference sequence). The V end was cut by 3 bases, the J end by 2 bases, with 11 bases between. This CDR3 region has 14 residues. The CDR3 DNA is TGTGCCAGCAGTTTTCTGGGGGTGGCCTACGAGCAGTACTTC. It yields the protein CASSFLGVAYEQYF.

This sequence joins TRBV27 and TRBJ2-3; TRBD2 agrees at 7 bases. V shed 2 bases, J shed 0 bases, and the junction held 11 bases outside the gene matches. Germline CDR1 reads MNHEY; CDR2 reads SMNVEV (reference sequence). The CDR3 is 18 residues long. CDR3 protein: CASSLGVSGGGSTDTQYF. CDR3 DNA sequence: TGTGCCAGCAGTTTAGGGGTTAGCGGCGGGGGAAGCACAGATACGCAGTATTTT.

This chain joins TRBV23-1 and TRBJ1-4; tentatively, D is TRBD1 (5 bases). TRBV23-1 is recorded as an ORF, its role being uncertain. The CDR3 runs to 18 residues. The V gene lost 4 bases and the J gene lost 5 bases, with 23 bases spanning the gap. CDR3 DNA sequence: TGCGCCAGCAGTCTTCAGGATCAGGGTGGCGAGAAAAATGAAAAACTGTTTTTT. This translates into CASSLQDQGGEKNEKLFF.

The chain carries TRBV5-4 and TRBJ2-1; the D gene is possibly TRBD2 (5 bases). The germline V and J ends were trimmed by 0 bases and 9 bases, with 13 bases remaining between them. This CDR3 is built from 14 residues. The germline CDR1 and CDR2 sequences are SGHNT and YYREEE (reference sequence). The CDR3 loop reads CASSLAGVLGEQFF. As DNA, the CDR3 is TGTGCCAGCAGCTTGGCCGGGGTCCTGGGTGAGCAGTTCTTC.

The chain has TRBV6-5 and TRBJ1-5; the match to TRBD1 covers 8 bases. Germline assignment: CDR1 MNHEY and CDR2 SVGAGI. The CDR3 loop spans 15 amino acids. J lost 6 bases, V lost 6 bases, and 10 bases had no gene match. In DNA form, the CDR3 reads TGTGCCAGCAGATACAGGGACAGGAGGACTCAGCCCCAGCATTTT. The encoded protein is CASRYRDRRTQPQHF.

This chain connects TRBV21-1 to TRBJ1-3. TRBV21-1 is assigned pseudogene status. The length of the CDR3 is 13 residues. The CDR3 region is CASSKLRGNTIYF. The CDR3 DNA sequence: TGTGCCAGCAGCAAATTGCGGGGAAACACCATATATTTT.

The chain is built from TRBV24-1 and TRBJ1-3; 10 bases map to TRBD1. The germline CDR1 and CDR2 sequences are KGHDR and SFDVKD. The V and J ends lost 6 bases and 9 bases, in that order; junction bases with no gene match: 16. The CDR3 spans 17 residues. The CDR3 bases are TGTGCCACCAGTCCACCCCCGGGACAGGGGATACAAGGCACCATATATTTT. This codes for CATSPPPGQGIQGTIYF.

The gene calls are TRBV5-6 and TRBJ1-1; D not certain. V lost 1 base, J lost 0 bases, and 13 bases lay in between. This CDR3 is 16 amino acids long. Germline CDR1 and CDR2: SGHDT and YYEEEE. As DNA, the CDR3 is TGTGCCAGCAGCTTGAACCCCGGACGGATGAACACTGAAGCTTTCTTT. It translates to CASSLNPGRMNTEAFF.

The CDR3 loop reads CASGLSAGNTEAFF. CDR3 bases: TGTGCTAGTGGTTTGAGTGCTGGGAACACTGAAGCTTTCTTT. This rearrangement joins TRBV12-5 to TRBJ1-1; no definite D call. Deletions cut 2 bases from V and 1 base from J, with 8 bases between. Germline lookup yields CDR1 LGHNT and CDR2 FRNRAP. This CDR3 is built from 14 residues. Full variable domain (outside the CDR3, taken from reference TRBV12-5 and TRBJ1-1): DARVTQTPRHKVTEMGQEVTMRCQPILGHNTVFWYRQTMMQGLELLAYFRNRAPLDDSGMPKDRFSAEMPDATLATLKIQPSEPRDSAVYFCASGLSAGNTEAFFGQGTRLTVV.

This chain uses TRBV24-1 with TRBJ2-7; tentative D call: TRBD1 (5 bases). Trimming removed 6 bases from V and 6 bases from J, with 14 bases in between. In germline, CDR1 is KGHDR, CDR2 SFDVKD. The CDR3 extends over 13 amino acids. The CDR3 reads CATSPDRSAEQYF. DNA of the CDR3: TGTGCCACCAGTCCCGACAGAAGCGCCGAGCAGTACTTC.

This clone came up once. V and J are TRBV27 and TRBJ2-7, with 9 bases fitting TRBD1. Germline V gives CDR1 MNHEY, CDR2 SMNVEV (reference sequence). The CDR3 extends over 13 amino acids. Unmatched junction bases numbered 7, after V lost 4 bases and J lost 9 bases. The chain's CDR3 is CASSSPGQGGQYF. The CDR3 nucleotides read TGTGCCAGCAGTTCCCCGGGACAGGGCGGGCAGTACTTC.

CDR3 nucleotides: TGTGCCAGCAGCGTTTCCGCCTCCTACAATGAGCAGTTCTTC. Translated: CASSVSASYNEQFF. This chain joins TRBV9 and TRBJ2-1; D remains unclear. CDR3 length: 14 residues. CDR1 is SGDLS and CDR2 is YYNGEE in the germline V gene. Trimming pared 2 bases from V and 0 bases from J, leaving 6 bases between.